This T cell receptor beta chain was identified during a study of shared clonotypes between healthy human individuals. For this clone: This sample includes further DNA sequences coding for the same CDR3.

The CDR3 spans 14 residues. Trimming pared 3 bases from V and 0 bases from J, leaving 8 bases between. The germline gives CDR1 KGHSH, CDR2 LQKENI. Once extracted for a subset, genomic DNA was divided evenly among several immunoSEQ plates. The method was immunoSEQ multiplex PCR; TCRdb's version includes in-frame clones alone and lacks a portion of them. Among under 2,500,000 clones listed, nearly 97% were seen once. The sample consisted of naive CD4+ T cells sorted from blood. The subset here: CD45RA+ positively selected. V is TRBV18 and J is TRBJ1-2; possibly TRBD1 for D (6 bases). The sequence came from a man aged 18 to 29 in good health. CDR3 region: CASSPGTSNYGYTF. DNA of the CDR3: TGTGCCAGCTCACCCGGGACATCTAACTATGGCTACACCTTC.